Shown below are 5 T cell receptor beta chains from a single sample sequenced in a study of Graves' ophthalmopathy and Graves' hyperthyroidism. RNA transcripts served as template for amplifying TCR beta CDR3 sequences. The authors performed first-round RT-PCR with HTBI primers and then a second-round multiplex PCR. One entry per CDR3 protein, called by TCRdb with MiXCR from the multiplex PCR reads. The data hold just over 600,000 distinct CDR3 sequences, with about 24% observed a single time. The sequencing sample was made of peripheral blood. These receptor sequences come from a woman aged 18-35 years with stable Graves' hyperthyroidism. Some clones in this sample may be carry-over from other donors' samples.

This clonotype was recorded only once. The gene calls are TRBV6-2 or TRBV6-3 and TRBJ2-7, with unresolved D. Per germline, CDR1 MNHEY and CDR2 SVGEGT. This CDR3 comprises 11 residues. Between the trimmed V and J ends, which lost 0 bases and 8 bases, there was a span of 5 bases. The DNA for the CDR3 is TGTGCCAGCAGTTACTCGAATCAGCAGTACTTC. Amino acid sequence: CASSYSNQQYF.

The rearrangement joins TRBV6-1 to TRBJ1-6, with no clear D. V was clipped by 7 bases and J by 17 bases, with 27 bases between them. In germline, CDR1 is MNHNS, CDR2 SASEGT. The CDR3 extends over 15 amino acids. CDR3 nucleotide sequence: TGTGCCAGCAAGGAGGGCGGATCCGATAATTCCCCCGTCCACTTT. Translated, it gives CASKEGGSDNSPVHF.

This clonotype was seen ten or more times. Because the CDR3 is missing its conserved closing phenylalanine or tryptophan, this is likely a read error. The rearrangement links TRBV29-1 to TRBJ1-3, with unresolved D. Looked up from germline, CDR1 is SQVTM and CDR2 is ANQGSEA. The germline V and J ends were trimmed by 2 bases and 1 base, with 3 bases remaining between them. The CDR3 extends over 12 amino acids. The CDR3 nucleotides are TGCAGCGTTGAAACATCTGGAAACACCATATATTCT. Encoded protein: CSVETSGNTIYS.

In its sample, this clonotype was seen many times. V and J are TRBV12-3 or TRBV12-4 and TRBJ1-1; D gene ambiguous. Between the trimmed V and J ends, which lost 0 bases and 3 bases, there was a span of 8 bases. The CDR3 is 14 residues long. CDR3 region: CASSLAAGYTEAFF. The CDR3 DNA is TGTGCCAGCAGTTTAGCGGCGGGATACACTGAAGCTTTCTTT.

This clonotype was counted at least ten times. The chain carries TRBV28 and TRBJ1-1; perhaps TRBD1 as D (5 bases). The CDR3 is made up of 13 amino acids. Germline V gene sequence: CDR1 MDHEN, CDR2 SYDVKM. V gave up 4 bases and J gave up 3 bases, with 9 bases separating them. The CDR3 is CASSWGPYTEAFF. The CDR3 region has the DNA TGTGCCAGCAGTTGGGGCCCGTACACTGAAGCTTTCTTT.